Each of the 3 T cell receptor beta chains below was sequenced from the same sample in a study of blood T cell repertoires in COVID-19. Sequencing was performed with immunoSEQ multiplex PCR; in TCRdb, only in-frame clones are kept and a portion is missing. Of about 25,000 clones listed, about 76% are singletons. The sample comprised peripheral blood. Source of these receptors: an older man with acute or convalescent COVID-19.

The chain uses TRBV6-5 and TRBJ1-5; D uncertain. Trimming removed 8 bases at V and 3 bases at J, with 14 bases between. Germline values: CDR1 MNHEY, CDR2 SVGAGI. The CDR3 runs to 14 residues. CDR3: CASLFAANNQPQHF. The CDR3 coding sequence is TGTGCCAGCCTATTTGCCGCCAACAATCAGCCCCAGCATTTT.

The rearrangement uses TRBV27 and TRBJ2-5; 9 nucleotides match TRBD2. With 2 bases clipped from V and 2 bases from J, the junction kept 6 bases outside the gene matches. The length of the CDR3 is 16 residues. From germline, CDR1 is MNHEY and CDR2 SMNVEV (reference sequence). In nucleotides, the CDR3 is TGTGCCAGCAGTTTAAGAGCGGGAGGTTGGCAAGAGACCCAGTACTTC. As protein: CASSLRAGGWQETQYF.

This chain connects TRBV7-9 to TRBJ1-2; the D is unclear. CDR3 length equals 15 residues. Trimming stripped 5 bases from V and 5 bases from J, with 18 bases between. Germline CDR1 is SEHNR and CDR2 is FQNEAQ (reference sequence). CDR3 region: CASSPGWIRGYGYTF. The CDR3 DNA sequence: TGTGCCAGCAGCCCTGGTTGGATCCGCGGGTATGGCTACACCTTC.